A single sample is the source of the 6 T cell receptor beta chains below, sequenced in a study of human thymus T cells. Profiled with immunoSEQ multiplex PCR; TCRdb holds only in-frame clones, not every one. The table shows some 130,000 clones, with around 94% occurring only once. Thymic samples were excised during corrective heart operations. Input material: thymus tissue. These receptors originate from a boy younger than two with a congenital heart defect but otherwise immunologically healthy.

This sequence joins TRBV12-5 and TRBJ2-3, with 14 positions matching TRBD2. The CDR3 totals 14 residues. In germline, CDR1 is LGHNT, CDR2 FRNRAP. J was trimmed by 6 bases and V by 5 bases; bases with no gene match: 1. CDR3 nucleotides: TGTGCTAGTGGTAGGACTAGCGGGGGGGATACGCAGTATTTT. It codes for CASGRTSGGDTQYF.

This chain links TRBV4-1 with TRBJ1-2; 10 bases line up with TRBD1. V lost 4 bases to trimming and J lost 8 bases; unmatched junction nucleotides: 4. This CDR3 has 13 amino acids. The germline V gene has CDR1 MGHRA and CDR2 YSYEKL. CDR3 sequence reads: CASSLGTGDGYTF. CDR3 DNA sequence: TGCGCCAGCAGCCTAGGGACAGGGGACGGCTACACCTTC.

The genes are TRBV7-2 and TRBJ1-1; 9 bases fit TRBD1. Germline V lookup: CDR1 SGHTA, CDR2 FQGNSA. V shed 3 bases, J shed 3 bases, and the junction held 2 bases outside the gene matches. The CDR3 loop spans 14 amino acids. The CDR3, as DNA: TGTGCCAGCAGCTTCAGGACAGGGGACACTGAAGCTTTCTTT. Translation gives CASSFRTGDTEAFF.

The rearrangement uses TRBV5-6 and TRBJ1-1; D might be TRBD1 (5 bases). The germline CDR1 and CDR2 sequences are SGHDT and YYEEEE. Trimming shortened V by 0 bases and J by 3 bases, and 9 bases separated the two germline ends. This CDR3 contains 14 residues. DNA for the CDR3: TGTGCCAGCAGCTTGGAGGGACTGGACACTGAAGCTTTCTTT. Its translation is CASSLEGLDTEAFF. The variable domain in full, completed from reference TRBV5-6 and TRBJ1-1, reads DAGVTQSPTHLIKTRGQQVTLRCSPKSGHDTVSWYQQALGQGPQFIFQYYEEEERQRGNFPDRFSGHQFPNYSSELNVNALLLGDSALYLCASSLEGLDTEAFFGQGTRLTVV.

This clone was counted a single time. This rearrangement joins TRBV28 to TRBJ2-2, with D possibly matching TRBD1 (5 bases). The CDR3 covers 14 residues. Looked up from germline, CDR1 is MDHEN and CDR2 is SYDVKM. The V and J ends lost 4 bases and 3 bases respectively, with 9 bases between them. The CDR3 region has the DNA TGTGCCAGCAGTTCCGACAGATACACCGGGGAGCTGTTTTTT. As protein: CASSSDRYTGELFF. Full variable domain (remainder filled in from reference TRBV28 and TRBJ2-2): DVKVTQSSRYLVKRTGEKVFLECVQDMDHENMFWYRQDPGLGLRLIYFSYDVKMKEKGDIPEGYSVSREKKERFSLILESASTNQTSMYLCASSSDRYTGELFFGEGSRLTVL.

The gene calls are TRBV7-3 and TRBJ2-2; 9 bases fit TRBD2. The junction had 1 base not matched to a gene; V was cut back by 5 bases and J by 6 bases. There are 13 residues in the CDR3. Per germline, CDR1 SGHTA and CDR2 FQGTGA. The CDR3 region is CASSGTSPGELFF. For the CDR3, the DNA is TGTGCCAGCAGCGGGACTAGCCCCGGGGAGCTGTTTTTT.